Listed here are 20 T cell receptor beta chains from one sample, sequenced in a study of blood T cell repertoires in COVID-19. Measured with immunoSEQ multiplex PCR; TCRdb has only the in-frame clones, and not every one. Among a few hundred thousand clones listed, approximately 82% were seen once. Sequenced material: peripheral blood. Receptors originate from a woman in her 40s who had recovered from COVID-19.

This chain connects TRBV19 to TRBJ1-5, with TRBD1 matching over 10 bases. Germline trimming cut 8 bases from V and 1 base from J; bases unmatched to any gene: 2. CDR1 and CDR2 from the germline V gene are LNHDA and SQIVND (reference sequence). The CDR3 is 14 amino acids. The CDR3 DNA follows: TGTGCCAGTCGACAGGGGGCGAGCAATCAGCCCCAGCATTTT. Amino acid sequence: CASRQGASNQPQHF.

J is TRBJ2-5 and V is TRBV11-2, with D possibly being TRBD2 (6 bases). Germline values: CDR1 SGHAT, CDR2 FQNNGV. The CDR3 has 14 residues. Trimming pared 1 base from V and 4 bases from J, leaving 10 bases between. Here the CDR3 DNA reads TGTGCCAGCAGCTTAGCGGGAGAAAGAGAGACCCAGTACTTC. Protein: CASSLAGERETQYF.

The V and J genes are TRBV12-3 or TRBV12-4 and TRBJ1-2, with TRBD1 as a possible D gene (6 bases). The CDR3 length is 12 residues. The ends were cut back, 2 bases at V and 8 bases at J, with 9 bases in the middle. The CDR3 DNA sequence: TGTGCCAGCAGTTTAATTGGGGGCGGCTACACCTTC. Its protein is CASSLIGGGYTF.

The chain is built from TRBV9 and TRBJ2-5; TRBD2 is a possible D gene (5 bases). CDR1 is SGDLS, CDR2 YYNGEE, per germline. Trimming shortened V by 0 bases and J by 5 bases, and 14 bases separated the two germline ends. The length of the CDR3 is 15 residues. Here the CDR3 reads CASSVGPNERETQYF. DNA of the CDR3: TGTGCCAGCAGCGTAGGACCGAATGAGCGGGAGACCCAGTACTTC.

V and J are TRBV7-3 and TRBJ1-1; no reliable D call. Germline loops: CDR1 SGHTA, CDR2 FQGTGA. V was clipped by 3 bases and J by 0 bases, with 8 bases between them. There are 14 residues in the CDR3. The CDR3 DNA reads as TGTGCCAGCAGCTTTCTCCCGTTGAACACTGAAGCTTTCTTT. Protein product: CASSFLPLNTEAFF. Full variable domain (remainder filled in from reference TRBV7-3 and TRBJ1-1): GAGVSQTPSNKVTEKGKYVELRCDPISGHTALYWYRQSLGQGPEFLIYFQGTGAADDSGLPNDRFFAVRPEGSVSTLKIQRTERGDSAVYLCASSFLPLNTEAFFGQGTRLTVV.

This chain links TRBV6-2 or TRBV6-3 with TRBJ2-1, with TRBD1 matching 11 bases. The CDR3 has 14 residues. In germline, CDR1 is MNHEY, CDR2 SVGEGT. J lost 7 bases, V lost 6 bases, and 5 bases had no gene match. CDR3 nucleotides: TGTGCCAGCAGCGGACAGGGGGCGAAAAATGAGCAGTTCTTC. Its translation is CASSGQGAKNEQFF.

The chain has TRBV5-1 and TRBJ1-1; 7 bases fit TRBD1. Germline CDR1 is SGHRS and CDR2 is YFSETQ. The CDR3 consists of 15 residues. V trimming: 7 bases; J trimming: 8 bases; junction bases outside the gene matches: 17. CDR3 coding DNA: TGCGCCAGCCACTCATCACTTTCAACAGGGGCGGAAGCTTTCTTT. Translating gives CASHSSLSTGAEAFF. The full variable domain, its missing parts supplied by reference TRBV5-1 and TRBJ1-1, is KAGVTQTPRYLIKTRGQQVTLSCSPISGHRSVSWYQQTPGQGLQFLFEYFSETQRNKGNFPGRFSGRQFSNSRSEMNVSTLELGDSALYLCASHSSLSTGAEAFFGQGTRLTVV.

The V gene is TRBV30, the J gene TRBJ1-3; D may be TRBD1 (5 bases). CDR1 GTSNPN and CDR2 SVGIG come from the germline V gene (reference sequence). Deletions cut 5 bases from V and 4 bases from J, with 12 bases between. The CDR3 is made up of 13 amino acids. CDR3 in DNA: TGTGCCTGGTCGACAGTCTCGGGAAACACCATATATTTT. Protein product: CAWSTVSGNTIYF.

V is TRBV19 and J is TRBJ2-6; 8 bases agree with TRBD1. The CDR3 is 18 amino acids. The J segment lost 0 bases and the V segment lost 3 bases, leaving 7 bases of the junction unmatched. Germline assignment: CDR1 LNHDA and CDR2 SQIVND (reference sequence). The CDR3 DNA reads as TGTGCCAGTAGTATTAGAACAGGGGGAGCCTCTGGGGCCAACGTCCTGACTTTC. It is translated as CASSIRTGGASGANVLTF.

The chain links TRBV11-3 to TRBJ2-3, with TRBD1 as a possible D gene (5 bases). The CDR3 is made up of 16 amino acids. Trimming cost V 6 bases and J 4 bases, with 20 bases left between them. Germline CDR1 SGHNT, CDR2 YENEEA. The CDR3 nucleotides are TGTGCCAGCAGTAACAATGTCTTACAGGTGGCAGATACGCAGTATTTT. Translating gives CASSNNVLQVADTQYF.

The CDR3 is CASSQGTGVNYGYTF. CDR3 nucleotides: TGCGCCAGCAGCCAAGGGACAGGGGTTAACTATGGCTACACCTTC. The chain combines TRBV4-3 with TRBJ1-2, with 9 positions matching TRBD1. With 1 base clipped from V and 1 base from J, the junction kept 1 base outside the gene matches. CDR3 length: 15 amino acids. Germline V lookup: CDR1 LGHNA, CDR2 YSLEER.

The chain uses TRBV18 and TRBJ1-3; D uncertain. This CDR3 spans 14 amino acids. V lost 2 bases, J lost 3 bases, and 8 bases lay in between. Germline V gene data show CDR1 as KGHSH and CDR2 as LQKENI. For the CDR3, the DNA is TGTGCCAGCTCACCAGAGACAATTGGAAACACCATATATTTT. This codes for CASSPETIGNTIYF.

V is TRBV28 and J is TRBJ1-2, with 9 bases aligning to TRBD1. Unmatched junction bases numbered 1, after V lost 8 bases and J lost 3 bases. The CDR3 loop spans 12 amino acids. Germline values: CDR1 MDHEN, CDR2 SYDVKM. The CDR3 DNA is TGTGCCAGCGGGGACAGGGACTATGGCTACACCTTC. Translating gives CASGDRDYGYTF.

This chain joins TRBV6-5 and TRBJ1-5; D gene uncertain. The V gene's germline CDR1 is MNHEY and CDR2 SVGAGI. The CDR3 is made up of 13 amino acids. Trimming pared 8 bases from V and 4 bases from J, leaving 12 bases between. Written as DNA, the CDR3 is TGTGCCAGCCGAGGGAAAACTAATCAGCCCCAGCATTTT. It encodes CASRGKTNQPQHF.

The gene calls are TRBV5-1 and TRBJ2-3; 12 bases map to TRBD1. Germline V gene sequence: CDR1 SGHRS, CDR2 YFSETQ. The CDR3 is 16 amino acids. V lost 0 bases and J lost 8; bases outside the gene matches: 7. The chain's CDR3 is CASSLARDRGQGTQYF. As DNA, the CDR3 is TGCGCCAGCAGCTTGGCCCGGGACAGGGGGCAGGGTACGCAGTATTTT.

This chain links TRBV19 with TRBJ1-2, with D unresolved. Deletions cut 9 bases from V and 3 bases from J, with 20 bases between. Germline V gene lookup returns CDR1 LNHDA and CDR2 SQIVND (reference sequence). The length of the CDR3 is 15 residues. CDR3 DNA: TGTGCCAGCAACCCTTCGGGAAGGGAGTACTATGGCTACACCTTC. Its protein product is CASNPSGREYYGYTF. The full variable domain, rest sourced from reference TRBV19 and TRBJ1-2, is DGGITQSPKYLFRKEGQNVTLSCEQNLNHDAMYWYRQDPGQGLRLIYYSQIVNDFQKGDIAEGYSVSREKKESFPLTVTSAQKNPTAFYLCASNPSGREYYGYTFGSGTRLTVV.

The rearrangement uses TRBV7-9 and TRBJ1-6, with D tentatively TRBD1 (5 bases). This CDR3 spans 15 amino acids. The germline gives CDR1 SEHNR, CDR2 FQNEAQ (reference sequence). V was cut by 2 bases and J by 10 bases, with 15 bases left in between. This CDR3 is CASSLISGVESPLHF. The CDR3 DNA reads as TGTGCCAGCAGCTTAATTTCGGGGGTCGAATCACCCCTCCACTTT.

The CDR3 nucleotides are TGCGCCAGCAGCCAAAACGGACTGACAGATACGCAGTATTTT. This translates into CASSQNGLTDTQYF. V and J are TRBV4-3 and TRBJ2-3; D perhaps matches TRBD2 (5 bases). This CDR3 spans 14 amino acids. Germline CDR1 reads LGHNA; CDR2 reads YSLEER. V was trimmed by 2 bases and J by 3 bases, leaving 9 bases between them.

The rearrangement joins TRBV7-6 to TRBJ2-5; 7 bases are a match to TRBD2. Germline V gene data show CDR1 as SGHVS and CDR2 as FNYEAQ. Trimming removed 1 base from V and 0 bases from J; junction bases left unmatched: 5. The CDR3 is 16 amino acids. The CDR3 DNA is TGTGCCAGCAGCTTAGAGGTCGGGGGGAACCAAGAGACCCAGTACTTC. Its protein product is CASSLEVGGNQETQYF.

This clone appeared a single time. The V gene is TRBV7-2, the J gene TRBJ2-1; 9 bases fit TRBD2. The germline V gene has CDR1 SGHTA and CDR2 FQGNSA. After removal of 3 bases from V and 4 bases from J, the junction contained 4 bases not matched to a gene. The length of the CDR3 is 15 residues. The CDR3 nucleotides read TGTGCCAGCAGCTTGTTAGCGGGGGAGTACAATGAGCAGTTCTTC. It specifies CASSLLAGEYNEQFF.